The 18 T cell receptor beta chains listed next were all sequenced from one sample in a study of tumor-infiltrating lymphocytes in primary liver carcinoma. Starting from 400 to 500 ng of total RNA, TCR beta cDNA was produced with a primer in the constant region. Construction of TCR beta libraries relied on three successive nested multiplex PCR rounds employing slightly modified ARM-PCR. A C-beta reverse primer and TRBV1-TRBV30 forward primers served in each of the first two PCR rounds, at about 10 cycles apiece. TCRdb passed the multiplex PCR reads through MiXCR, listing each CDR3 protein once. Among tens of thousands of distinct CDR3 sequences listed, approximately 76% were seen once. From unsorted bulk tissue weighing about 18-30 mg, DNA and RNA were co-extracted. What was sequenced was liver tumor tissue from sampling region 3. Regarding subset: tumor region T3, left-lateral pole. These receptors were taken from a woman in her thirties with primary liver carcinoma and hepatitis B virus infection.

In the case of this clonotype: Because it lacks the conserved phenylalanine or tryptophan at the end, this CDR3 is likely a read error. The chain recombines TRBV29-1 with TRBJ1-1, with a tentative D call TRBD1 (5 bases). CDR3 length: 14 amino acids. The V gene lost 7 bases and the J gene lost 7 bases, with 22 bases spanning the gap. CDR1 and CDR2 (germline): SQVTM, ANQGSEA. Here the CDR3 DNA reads TGCAGCGCGCAAACGGGGGGATCCTTCAGTGAAGCTTTCTAT. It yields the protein CSAQTGGSFSEAFY.

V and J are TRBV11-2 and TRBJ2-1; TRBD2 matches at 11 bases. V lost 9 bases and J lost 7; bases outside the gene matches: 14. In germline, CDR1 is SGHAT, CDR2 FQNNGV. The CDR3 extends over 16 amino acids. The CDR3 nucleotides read TGTGCCAGTAGCCAGTGGACTAGCGGGTTAGAAAATGAGCAGTTCTTC. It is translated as CASSQWTSGLENEQFF.

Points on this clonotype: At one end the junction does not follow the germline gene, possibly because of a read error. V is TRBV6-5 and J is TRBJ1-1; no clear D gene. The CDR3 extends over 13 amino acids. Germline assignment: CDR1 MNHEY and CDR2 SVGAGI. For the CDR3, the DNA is TGTGCCAGCAGTTGGAACAAAGACGCTGAAACTTTCTTT. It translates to CASSWNKDAETFF.

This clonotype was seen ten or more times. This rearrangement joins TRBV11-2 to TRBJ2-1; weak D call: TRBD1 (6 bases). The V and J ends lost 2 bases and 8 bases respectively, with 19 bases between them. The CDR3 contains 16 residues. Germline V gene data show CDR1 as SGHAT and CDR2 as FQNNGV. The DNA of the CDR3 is TGTGCCAGCAGCTTATATCTGACGGGTGGGGGCGATGAGCAGTTCTTC. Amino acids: CASSLYLTGGGDEQFF.

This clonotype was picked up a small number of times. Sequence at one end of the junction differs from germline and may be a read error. The CDR3 nucleotides read TGTGCCAGCAACCAAGATTACTACGAGCAGTACTTC. It yields the protein CASNQDYYEQYF. The chain joins TRBV4-2 to TRBJ2-7; no definite D call. Per germline, CDR1 LGHNA and CDR2 YNFKEQ. The CDR3 length is 12 residues.

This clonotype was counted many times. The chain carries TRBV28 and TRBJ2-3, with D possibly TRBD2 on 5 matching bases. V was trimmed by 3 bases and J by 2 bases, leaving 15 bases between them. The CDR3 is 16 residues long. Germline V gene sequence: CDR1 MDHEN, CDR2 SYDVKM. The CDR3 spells CASSLSGGTLTDTQYF. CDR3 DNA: TGTGCCAGCAGTTTGTCTGGAGGCACTCTCACAGATACGCAGTATTTT. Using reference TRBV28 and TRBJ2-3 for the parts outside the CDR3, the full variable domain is DVKVTQSSRYLVKRTGEKVFLECVQDMDHENMFWYRQDPGLGLRLIYFSYDVKMKEKGDIPEGYSVSREKKERFSLILESASTNQTSMYLCASSLSGGTLTDTQYFGPGTRLTVL.

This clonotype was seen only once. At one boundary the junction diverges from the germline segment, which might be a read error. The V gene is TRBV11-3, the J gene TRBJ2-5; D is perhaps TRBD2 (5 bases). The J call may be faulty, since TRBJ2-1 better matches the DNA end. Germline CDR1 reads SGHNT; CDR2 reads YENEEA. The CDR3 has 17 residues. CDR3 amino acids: CTSRRWTGWRPQETQFF. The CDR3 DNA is TGTACCAGCAGGAGGTGGACGGGTTGGCGCCCTCAAGAGACCCAGTTCTTC.

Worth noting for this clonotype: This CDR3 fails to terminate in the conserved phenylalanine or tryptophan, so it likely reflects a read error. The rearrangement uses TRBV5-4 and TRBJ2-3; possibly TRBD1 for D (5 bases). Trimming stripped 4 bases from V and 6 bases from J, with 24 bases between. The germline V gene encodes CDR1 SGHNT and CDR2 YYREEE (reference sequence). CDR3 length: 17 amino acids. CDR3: CASSVDGHPPHTDTQYI. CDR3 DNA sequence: TGTGCCAGCAGCGTAGACGGACACCCTCCACACACGGATACGCAGTATATT.

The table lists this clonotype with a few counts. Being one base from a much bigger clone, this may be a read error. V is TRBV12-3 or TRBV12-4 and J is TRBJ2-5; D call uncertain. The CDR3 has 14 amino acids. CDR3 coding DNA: TGTACCAGCAGTACCCCAGTCACACAAGAGACCCAGTACTTC. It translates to CTSSTPVTQETQYF.

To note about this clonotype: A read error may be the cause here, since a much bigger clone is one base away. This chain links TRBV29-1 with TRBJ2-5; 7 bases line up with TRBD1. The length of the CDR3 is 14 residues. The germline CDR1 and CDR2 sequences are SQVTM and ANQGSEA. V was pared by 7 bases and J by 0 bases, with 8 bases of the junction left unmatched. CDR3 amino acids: CSAPGQIYQETQYF. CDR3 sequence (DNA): TGCAGCGCCCCGGGACAGATCTACCAAGAGACCCAGTACTTC.

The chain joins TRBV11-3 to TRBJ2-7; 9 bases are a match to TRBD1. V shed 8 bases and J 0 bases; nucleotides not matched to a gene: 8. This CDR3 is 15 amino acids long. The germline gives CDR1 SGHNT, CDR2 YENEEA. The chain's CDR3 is CASRWDRDYSYEQYF. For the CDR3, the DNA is TGTGCCAGCCGCTGGGACAGGGATTACTCCTACGAGCAGTACTTC.

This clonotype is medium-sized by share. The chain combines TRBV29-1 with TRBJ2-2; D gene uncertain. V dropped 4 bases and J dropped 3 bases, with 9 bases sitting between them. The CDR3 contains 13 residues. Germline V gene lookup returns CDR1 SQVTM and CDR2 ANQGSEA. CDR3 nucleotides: TGCAGCGTTGGGAGACGAGACACCGGGGAGCTGTTTTTT. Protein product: CSVGRRDTGELFF.

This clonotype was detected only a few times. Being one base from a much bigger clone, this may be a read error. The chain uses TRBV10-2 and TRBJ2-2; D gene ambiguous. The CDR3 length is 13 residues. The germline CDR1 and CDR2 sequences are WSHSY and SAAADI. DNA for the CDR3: TGCGCCAACAGTGACCGTACCACCGGGGAGCTGTTTTTT. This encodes CANSDRTTGELFF.

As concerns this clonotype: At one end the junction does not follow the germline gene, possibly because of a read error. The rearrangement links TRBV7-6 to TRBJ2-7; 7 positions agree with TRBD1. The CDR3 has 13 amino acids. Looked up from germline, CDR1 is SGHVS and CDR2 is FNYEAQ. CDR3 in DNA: TGTGCCAGCAACTTAGGGACAGCCTACGAGCAGTACTTC. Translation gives CASNLGTAYEQYF.

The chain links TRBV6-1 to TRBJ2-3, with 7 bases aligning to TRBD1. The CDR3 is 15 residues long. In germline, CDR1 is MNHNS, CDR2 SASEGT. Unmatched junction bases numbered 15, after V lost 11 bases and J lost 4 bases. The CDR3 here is CAGHRQGPTSDTQYF. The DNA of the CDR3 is TGTGCCGGCCACCGACAGGGCCCTACCTCAGATACGCAGTATTTT.

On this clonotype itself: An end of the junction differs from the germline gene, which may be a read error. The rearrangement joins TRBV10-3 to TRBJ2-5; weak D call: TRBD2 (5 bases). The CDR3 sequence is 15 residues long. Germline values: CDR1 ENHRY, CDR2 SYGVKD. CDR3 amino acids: CAISDSTTRQETQYF. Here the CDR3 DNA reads TGCGCCATCAGTGATTCGACTACCAGACAAGAGACCCAGTACTTC.

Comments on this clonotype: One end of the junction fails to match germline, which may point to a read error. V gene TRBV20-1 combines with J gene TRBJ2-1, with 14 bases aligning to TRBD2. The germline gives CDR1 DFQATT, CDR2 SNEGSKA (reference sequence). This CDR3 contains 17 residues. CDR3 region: CNARDTRGTSGSYGQFF. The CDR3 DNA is TGCAATGCTAGAGACACCCGGGGGACTAGCGGGAGCTATGGGCAGTTCTTC.

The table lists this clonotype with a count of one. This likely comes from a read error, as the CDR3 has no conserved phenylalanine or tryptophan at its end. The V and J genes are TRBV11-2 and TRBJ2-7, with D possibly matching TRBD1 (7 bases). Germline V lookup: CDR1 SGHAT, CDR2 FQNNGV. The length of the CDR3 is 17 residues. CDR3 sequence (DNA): TGTGGCGGCAGTATCACAGGAGGGGGCTCTTGGACCTACGAGCAGTACTTA. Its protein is CGGSITGGGSWTYEQYL.